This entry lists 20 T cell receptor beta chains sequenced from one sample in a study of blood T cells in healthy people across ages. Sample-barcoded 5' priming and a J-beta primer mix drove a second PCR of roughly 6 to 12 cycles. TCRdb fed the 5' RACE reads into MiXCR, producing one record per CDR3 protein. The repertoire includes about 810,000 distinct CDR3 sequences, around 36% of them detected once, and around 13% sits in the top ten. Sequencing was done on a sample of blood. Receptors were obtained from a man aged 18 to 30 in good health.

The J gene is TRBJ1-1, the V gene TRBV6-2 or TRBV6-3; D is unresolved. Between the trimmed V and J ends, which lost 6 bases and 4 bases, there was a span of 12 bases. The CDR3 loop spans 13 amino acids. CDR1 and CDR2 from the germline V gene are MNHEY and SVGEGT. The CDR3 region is CASRSAATTEAFF. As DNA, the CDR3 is TGTGCCAGCAGGTCGGCAGCGACCACTGAAGCTTTCTTT.

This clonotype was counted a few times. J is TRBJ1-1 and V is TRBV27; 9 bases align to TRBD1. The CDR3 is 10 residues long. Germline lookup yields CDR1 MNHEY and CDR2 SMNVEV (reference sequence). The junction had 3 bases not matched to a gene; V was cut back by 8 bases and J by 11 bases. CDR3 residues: CASGDRVAFF. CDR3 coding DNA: TGTGCCAGCGGGGACAGGGTGGCTTTCTTT.

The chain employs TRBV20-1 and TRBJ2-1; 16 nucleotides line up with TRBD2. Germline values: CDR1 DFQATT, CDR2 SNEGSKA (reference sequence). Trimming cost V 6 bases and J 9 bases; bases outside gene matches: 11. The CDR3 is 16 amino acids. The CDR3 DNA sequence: TGCAGTGCCACTCCGGGACTAGCGGGGGGGCTCGGTGAGCAGTTCTTC. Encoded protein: CSATPGLAGGLGEQFF.

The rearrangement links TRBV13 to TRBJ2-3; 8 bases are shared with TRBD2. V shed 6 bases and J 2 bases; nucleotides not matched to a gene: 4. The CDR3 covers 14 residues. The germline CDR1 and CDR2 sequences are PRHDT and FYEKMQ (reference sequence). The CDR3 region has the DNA TGTGCCAGCAGATCTAGCGGGTTCACAGATACGCAGTATTTT. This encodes CASRSSGFTDTQYF. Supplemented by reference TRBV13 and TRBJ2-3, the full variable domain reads AAGVIQSPRHLIKEKRETATLKCYPIPRHDTVYWYQQGPGQDPQFLISFYEKMQSDKGSIPDRFSAQQFSDYHSELNMSSLELGDSALYFCASRSSGFTDTQYFGPGTRLTVL.

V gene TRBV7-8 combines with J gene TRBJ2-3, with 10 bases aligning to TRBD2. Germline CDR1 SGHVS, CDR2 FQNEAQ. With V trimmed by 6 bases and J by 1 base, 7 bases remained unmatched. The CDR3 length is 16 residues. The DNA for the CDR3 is TGTGCCAGCAGTCGGACCGGGACTAGCGGCACAGATACGCAGTATTTT. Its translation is CASSRTGTSGTDTQYF.

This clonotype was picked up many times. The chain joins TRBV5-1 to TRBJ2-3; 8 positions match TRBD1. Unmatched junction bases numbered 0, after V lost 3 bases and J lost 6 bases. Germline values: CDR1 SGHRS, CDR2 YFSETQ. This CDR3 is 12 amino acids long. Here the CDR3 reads CASSWDRDTQYF. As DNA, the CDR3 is TGCGCCAGCAGCTGGGACAGGGATACGCAGTATTTT.

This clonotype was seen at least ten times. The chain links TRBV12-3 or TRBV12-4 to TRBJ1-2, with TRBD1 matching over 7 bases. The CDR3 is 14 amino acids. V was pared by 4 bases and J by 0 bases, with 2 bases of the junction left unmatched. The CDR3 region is CASSSGTANYGYTF. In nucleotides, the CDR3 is TGTGCCAGCAGTTCAGGGACAGCTAACTATGGCTACACCTTC.

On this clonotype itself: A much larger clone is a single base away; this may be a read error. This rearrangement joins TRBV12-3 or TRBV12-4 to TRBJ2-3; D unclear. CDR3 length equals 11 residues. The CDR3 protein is CASRVADTEYF. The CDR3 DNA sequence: TGTGCCAGCAGGGTAGCAGATACGGAGTATTTT.

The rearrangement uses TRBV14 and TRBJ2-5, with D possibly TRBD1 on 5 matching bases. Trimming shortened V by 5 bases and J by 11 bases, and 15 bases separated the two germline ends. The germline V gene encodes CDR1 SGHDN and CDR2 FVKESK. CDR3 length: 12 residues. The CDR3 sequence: CASSDRIKGQYF. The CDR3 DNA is TGTGCCAGCAGCGACAGAATAAAGGGGCAGTACTTC.

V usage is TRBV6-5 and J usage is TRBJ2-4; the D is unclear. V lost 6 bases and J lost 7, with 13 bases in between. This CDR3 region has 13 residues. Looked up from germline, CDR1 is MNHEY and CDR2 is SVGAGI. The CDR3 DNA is TGTGCCAGCAGACCGGTTTCTGTTAACATTCAGTACTTC. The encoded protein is CASRPVSVNIQYF.

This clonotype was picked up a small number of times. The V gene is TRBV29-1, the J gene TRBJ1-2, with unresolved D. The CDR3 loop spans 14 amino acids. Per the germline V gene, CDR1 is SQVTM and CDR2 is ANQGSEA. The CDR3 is CRTKTGQDYYGYTF. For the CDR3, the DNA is TGCAGGACCAAAACCGGGCAGGACTACTATGGCTACACCTTC.

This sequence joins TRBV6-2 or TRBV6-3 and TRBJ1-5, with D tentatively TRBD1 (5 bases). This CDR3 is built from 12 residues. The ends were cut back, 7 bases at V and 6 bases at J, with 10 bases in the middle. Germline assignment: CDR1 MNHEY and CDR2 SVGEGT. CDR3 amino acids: CASTRDGQPQHF. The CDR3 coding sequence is TGTGCCAGCACCCGGGACGGTCAGCCCCAGCATTTT.

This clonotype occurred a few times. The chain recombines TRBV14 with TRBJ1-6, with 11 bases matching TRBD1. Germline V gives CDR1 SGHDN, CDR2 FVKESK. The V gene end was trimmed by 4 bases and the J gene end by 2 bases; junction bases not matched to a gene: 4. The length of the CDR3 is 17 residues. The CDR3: CASSRRTGGAYNSPLHF. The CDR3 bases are TGTGCCAGCAGCCGTCGGACAGGGGGCGCCTATAATTCACCCCTCCACTTT.

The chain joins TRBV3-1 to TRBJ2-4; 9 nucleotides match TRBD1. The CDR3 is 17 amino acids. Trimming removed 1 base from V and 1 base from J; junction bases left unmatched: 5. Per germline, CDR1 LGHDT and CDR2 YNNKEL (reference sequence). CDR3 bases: TGTGCCAGCAGCCAAGTAGGACAGGGGTTGGCCAAAAACATTCAGTACTTC. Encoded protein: CASSQVGQGLAKNIQYF. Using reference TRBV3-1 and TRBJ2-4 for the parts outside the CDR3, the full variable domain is DTAVSQTPKYLVTQMGNDKSIKCEQNLGHDTMYWYKQDSKKFLKIMFSYNNKELIINETVPNRFSPKSPDKAHLNLHINSLELGDSAVYFCASSQVGQGLAKNIQYFGAGTRLSVL.

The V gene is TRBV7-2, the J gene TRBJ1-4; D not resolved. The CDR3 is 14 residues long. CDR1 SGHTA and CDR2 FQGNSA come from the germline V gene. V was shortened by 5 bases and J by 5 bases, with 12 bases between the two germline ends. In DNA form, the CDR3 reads TGTGCCAGCAGCATGGGAGATACGAATGAAAAACTGTTTTTT. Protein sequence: CASSMGDTNEKLFF.

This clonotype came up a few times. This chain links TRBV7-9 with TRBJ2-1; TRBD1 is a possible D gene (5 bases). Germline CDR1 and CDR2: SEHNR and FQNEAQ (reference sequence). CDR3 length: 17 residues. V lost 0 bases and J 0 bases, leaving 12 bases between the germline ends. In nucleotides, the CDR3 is TGTGCCAGCAGCTTAGCTTTACGGACATACTCCTACAATGAGCAGTTCTTC. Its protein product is CASSLALRTYSYNEQFF.

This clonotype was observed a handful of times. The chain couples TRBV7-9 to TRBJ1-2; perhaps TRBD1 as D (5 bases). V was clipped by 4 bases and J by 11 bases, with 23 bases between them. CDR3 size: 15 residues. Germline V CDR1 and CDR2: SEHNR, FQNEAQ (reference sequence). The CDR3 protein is CASSSGVGQGEAYTF. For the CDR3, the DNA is TGTGCCAGCAGCTCGGGGGTTGGGCAGGGTGAAGCGTACACCTTC.

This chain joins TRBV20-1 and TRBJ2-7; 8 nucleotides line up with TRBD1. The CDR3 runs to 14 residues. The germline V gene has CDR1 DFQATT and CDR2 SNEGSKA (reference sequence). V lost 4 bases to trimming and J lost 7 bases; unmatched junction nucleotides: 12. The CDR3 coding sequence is TGCAGTGCTACGGACAGGGTTAAATACAATGAGCAGTACTTC. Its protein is CSATDRVKYNEQYF.

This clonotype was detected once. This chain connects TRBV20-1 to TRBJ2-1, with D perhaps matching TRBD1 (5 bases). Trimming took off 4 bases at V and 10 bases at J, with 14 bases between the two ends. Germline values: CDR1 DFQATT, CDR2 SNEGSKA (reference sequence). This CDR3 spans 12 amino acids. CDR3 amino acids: CSAKGSMNEQFF. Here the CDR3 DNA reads TGCAGTGCTAAGGGGTCGATGAACGAGCAGTTCTTC.

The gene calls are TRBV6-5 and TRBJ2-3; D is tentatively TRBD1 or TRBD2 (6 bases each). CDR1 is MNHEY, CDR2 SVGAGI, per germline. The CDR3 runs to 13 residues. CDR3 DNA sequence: TGTGCTGCTGCGAGGGGGGACACAGATACGCAGTATTTT. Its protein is CAAARGDTDTQYF.